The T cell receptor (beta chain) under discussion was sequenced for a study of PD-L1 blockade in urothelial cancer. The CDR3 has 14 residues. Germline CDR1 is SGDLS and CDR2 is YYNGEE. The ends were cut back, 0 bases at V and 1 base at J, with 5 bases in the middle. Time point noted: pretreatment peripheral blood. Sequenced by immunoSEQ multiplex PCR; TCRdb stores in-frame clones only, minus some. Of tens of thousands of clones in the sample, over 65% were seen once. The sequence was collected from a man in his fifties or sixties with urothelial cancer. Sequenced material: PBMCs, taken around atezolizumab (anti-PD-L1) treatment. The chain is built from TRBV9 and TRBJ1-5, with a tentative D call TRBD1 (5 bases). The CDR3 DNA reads TGTGCCAGCAGCGTAGGGACAAGCAATCAGCCCCAGCATTTT. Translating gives CASSVGTSNQPQHF.